These 7 T cell receptor beta chains were all obtained from the same sample, sequenced in a study of shared clonotypes between healthy human individuals. Some clones are missing from TCRdb's copy, which holds only in-frame ones; the method was immunoSEQ multiplex PCR. The sample lists approximately 2,000,000 clones, around 93% seen once, with around 1.7% in the top ten. Naive-designated CD8 cells lacked CD45RO, were positively enriched for CCR7, and omitted terminally differentiated effector memory CD45RA+ cells. Sequencing used naive CD8+ T cells from PBMCs. These receptors were taken from a man younger than 30 in good health. Some clones in this sample may be carry-over from other donors' samples.

The rearrangement links TRBV4-1 to TRBJ2-1; D might be TRBD2 (5 bases). This CDR3 is 16 amino acids long. V was shortened by 0 bases and J by 2 bases, with 11 bases between the two germline ends. From germline, CDR1 is MGHRA and CDR2 YSYEKL. This CDR3 is CASSQDNSGAYNEQFF. For the CDR3, the DNA is TGCGCCAGCAGCCAAGATAACAGCGGCGCCTACAATGAGCAGTTCTTC.

The chain recombines TRBV4-1 with TRBJ1-1; 7 bases map to TRBD1. V lost 2 bases, J lost 1 base, and 4 bases stayed unmatched. Germline V gives CDR1 MGHRA, CDR2 YSYEKL. This CDR3 contains 15 residues. CDR3 protein: CASSQSRTGNTEAFF. Written as DNA, the CDR3 is TGCGCCAGCAGCCAATCTCGGACAGGGAACACTGAAGCTTTCTTT.

The chain carries TRBV19 and TRBJ2-7; D might be TRBD1 (6 bases). Germline CDR1 LNHDA, CDR2 SQIVND (reference sequence). Deletions cut 5 bases from V and 3 bases from J, with 11 bases between. The CDR3 has 13 amino acids. The CDR3 loop reads CASSYQGNYEQYF. DNA for the CDR3: TGTGCCAGTAGTTATCAGGGGAACTACGAGCAGTACTTC. Full variable domain (missing parts from reference TRBV19 and TRBJ2-7): DGGITQSPKYLFRKEGQNVTLSCEQNLNHDAMYWYRQDPGQGLRLIYYSQIVNDFQKGDIAEGYSVSREKKESFPLTVTSAQKNPTAFYLCASSYQGNYEQYFGPGTRLTVT.

This sequence joins TRBV7-9 and TRBJ2-1, with D unresolved. Germline values: CDR1 SEHNR, CDR2 FQNEAQ (reference sequence). The CDR3 loop spans 14 amino acids. V lost 8 bases to trimming and J lost 5 bases, with 16 bases between them. DNA of the CDR3: TGTGCCAGCCCACTAACCGGGCCTAACAATGAGCAGTTCTTC. This encodes CASPLTGPNNEQFF. Drawing the rest from reference TRBV7-9 and TRBJ2-1, the complete variable domain is DTGVSQNPRHKITKRGQNVTFRCDPISEHNRLYWYRQTLGQGPEFLTYFQNEAQLEKSRLLSDRFSAERPKGSFSTLEIQRTEQGDSAMYLCASPLTGPNNEQFFGPGTRLTVL.

This clone occurred once. The chain couples TRBV4-1 to TRBJ1-2; the D is unclear. Trimming stripped 1 base from V and 1 base from J, with 10 bases between. Germline CDR1 reads MGHRA; CDR2 reads YSYEKL. The CDR3 sequence is 15 residues long. CDR3 amino acids: CASSQVGAFNYGYTF. As DNA, the CDR3 is TGCGCCAGCAGCCAAGTAGGTGCGTTTAACTATGGCTACACCTTC.

The chain combines TRBV23-1 with TRBJ2-1; D remains unclear. TRBV23-1 is filed as an ORF, its function uncertain. V lost 4 bases, J lost 9 bases, and 7 bases lay in between. The CDR3 runs to 11 residues. The CDR3 loop is CASSRGPEQFF. In DNA form, the CDR3 reads TGCGCCAGCAGTCGAGGTCCTGAGCAGTTCTTC.

This chain uses TRBV7-2 with TRBJ2-1; perhaps TRBD2 as D (6 bases). CDR1 and CDR2 from the germline V gene are SGHTA and FQGNSA. CDR3 length equals 16 residues. V shed 4 bases and J shed 2 bases, with 15 bases lying between them. CDR3 amino acids: CASSSWGSGAYNEQFF. In DNA form, the CDR3 reads TGTGCCAGCAGCTCATGGGGTAGCGGAGCCTACAATGAGCAGTTCTTC. The variable domain in full, with the rest retrieved from reference TRBV7-2 and TRBJ2-1, is GAGVSQSPSNKVTEKGKDVELRCDPISGHTALYWYRQSLGQGLEFLIYFQGNSAPDKSGLPSDRFSAERTGGSVSTLTIQRTQQEDSAVYLCASSSWGSGAYNEQFFGPGTRLTVL.